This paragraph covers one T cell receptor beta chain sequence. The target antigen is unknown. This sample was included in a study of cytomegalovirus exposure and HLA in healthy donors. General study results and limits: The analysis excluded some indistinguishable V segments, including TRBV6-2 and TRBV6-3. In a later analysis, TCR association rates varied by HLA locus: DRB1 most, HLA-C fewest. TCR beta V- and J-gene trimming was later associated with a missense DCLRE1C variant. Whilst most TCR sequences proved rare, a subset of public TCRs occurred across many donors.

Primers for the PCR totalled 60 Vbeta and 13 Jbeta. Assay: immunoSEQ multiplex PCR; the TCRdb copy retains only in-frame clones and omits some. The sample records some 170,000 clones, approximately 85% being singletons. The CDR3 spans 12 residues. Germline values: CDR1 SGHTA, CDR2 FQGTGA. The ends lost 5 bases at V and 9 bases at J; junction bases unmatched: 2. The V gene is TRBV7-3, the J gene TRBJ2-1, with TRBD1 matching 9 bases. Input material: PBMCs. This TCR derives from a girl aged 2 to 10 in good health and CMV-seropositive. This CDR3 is CASSIQGAEQFF. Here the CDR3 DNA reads TGTGCCAGCAGCATACAGGGGGCTGAGCAGTTCTTC.